This record covers a single TCR beta chain. The data stem from a study of blood T cell repertoires in COVID-19. Turning to the study itself: Material from acute and convalescent COVID-19 was sourced from the United States, Italy and Spain. PBMCs, B-cell-depleted T cells, or T cells provided the cDNA or gDNA that made up the material.

CDR3 size: 15 residues. Germline lookup yields CDR1 SGHRS and CDR2 YFSETQ. With 4 bases removed from V and 2 bases from J, the gap between germline ends came to 10 bases. As handled by the study authors: The assay estimated nucleated cells by amplifying reference gene primers. Here immunoSEQ multiplex PCR was the method, and the copy in TCRdb shows in-frame clones only, minus some. The D gene and trimming were derived from the DNA, and the V and J assignments and clone size from that table. The data contain over 200,000 clones, 86% of them singletons. The chain couples TRBV5-1 to TRBJ2-6; D call uncertain. Sequenced input: peripheral blood. The sequence derives from a man aged 25 to 40 who had recovered from COVID-19. The CDR3 DNA follows: TGCGCCAGCAGCCCCCGGTCCGCTGGGGCCAACGTCCTGACTTTC. Residues: CASSPRSAGANVLTF.